This note documents a single T cell receptor beta chain sequence. The antigen remains unidentified. Germline V gene lookup returns CDR1 SNHLY and CDR2 FYNNEI. The germline V and J ends were trimmed by 7 bases and 6 bases, with 15 bases remaining between them. This CDR3 region has 13 residues. This sample stems from a study of CD8+CD57+ T cells in acquired aplastic anemia. The wider study: The mean DNA yield obtained from sorted CD4+ and CD8+ cells came to 3.2 ug. Study results and caveats: Found in both controls and patients were 25 to 35 CD8+ CDR3 sequences.

All patients picked for sequencing had shown, by flow cytometry, an expansion of CD8+CD57+ cells. Each of the patients presented with severe acquired aplastic anemia. At blood sampling, none of the patients had yet received therapy. Profiling that covered TCR beta VDJ and CDR3 relied on genomic DNA as its template. TCRdb called the reads again in MiXCR, with one record for every CDR3 protein. The profile shows about 190,000 distinct CDR3 sequences, under 55% of them singletons. The chain is built from TRBV2 and TRBJ1-1; no firm D call. The sequence derives from a human donor with aplastic anemia. Sequencing was done on a sample of sorted CD4+, CD8+, or CD8+CD57+ T cells (not recorded which) from PBMCs. In DNA form, the CDR3 reads TGTGCCAGCACAATGGCAGTGGACGCTGAAGCTTTCTTT. This codes for CASTMAVDAEAFF.